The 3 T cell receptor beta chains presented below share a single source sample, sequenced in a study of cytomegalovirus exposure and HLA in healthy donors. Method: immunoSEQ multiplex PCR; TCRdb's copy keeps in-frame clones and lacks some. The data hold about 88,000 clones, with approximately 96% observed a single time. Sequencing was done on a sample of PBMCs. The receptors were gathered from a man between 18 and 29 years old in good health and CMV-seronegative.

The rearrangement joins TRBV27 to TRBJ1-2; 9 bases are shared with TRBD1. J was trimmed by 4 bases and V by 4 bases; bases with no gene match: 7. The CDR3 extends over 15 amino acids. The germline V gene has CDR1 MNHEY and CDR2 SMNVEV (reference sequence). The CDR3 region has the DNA TGTGCCAGCAGTTCATACAGGGGGCCTAGCTATGGCTACACCTTC. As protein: CASSSYRGPSYGYTF.

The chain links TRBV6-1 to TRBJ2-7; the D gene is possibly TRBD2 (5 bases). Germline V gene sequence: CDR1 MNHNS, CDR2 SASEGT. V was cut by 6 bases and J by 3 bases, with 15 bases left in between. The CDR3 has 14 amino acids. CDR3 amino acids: CASRERQTNYEQYF. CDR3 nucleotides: TGTGCCAGCAGGGAGCGGCAGACAAACTACGAGCAGTACTTC.

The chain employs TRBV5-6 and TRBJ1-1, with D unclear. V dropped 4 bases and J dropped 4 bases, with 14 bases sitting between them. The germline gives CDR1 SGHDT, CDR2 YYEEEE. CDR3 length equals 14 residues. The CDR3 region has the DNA TGTGCCAGCAGCGCGAACGAGTGGAGCACTGAAGCTTTCTTT. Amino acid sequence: CASSANEWSTEAFF.